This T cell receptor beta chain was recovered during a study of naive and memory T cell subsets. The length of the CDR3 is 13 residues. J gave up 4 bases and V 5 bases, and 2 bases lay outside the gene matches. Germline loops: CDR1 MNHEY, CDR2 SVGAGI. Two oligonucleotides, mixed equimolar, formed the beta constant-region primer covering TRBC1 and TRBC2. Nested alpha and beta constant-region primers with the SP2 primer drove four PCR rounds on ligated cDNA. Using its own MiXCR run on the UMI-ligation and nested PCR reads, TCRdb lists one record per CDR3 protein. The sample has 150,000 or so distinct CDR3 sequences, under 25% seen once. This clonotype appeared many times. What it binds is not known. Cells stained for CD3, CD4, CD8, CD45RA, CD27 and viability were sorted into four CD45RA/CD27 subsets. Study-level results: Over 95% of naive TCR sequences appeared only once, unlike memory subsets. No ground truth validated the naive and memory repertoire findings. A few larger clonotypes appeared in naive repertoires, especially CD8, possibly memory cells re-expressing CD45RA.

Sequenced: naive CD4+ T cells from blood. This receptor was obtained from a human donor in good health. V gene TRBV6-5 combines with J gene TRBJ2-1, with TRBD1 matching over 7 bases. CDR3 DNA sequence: TGTGCCAGCAGTGGGACAGCATACAATGAGCAGTTCTTC. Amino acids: CASSGTAYNEQFF.